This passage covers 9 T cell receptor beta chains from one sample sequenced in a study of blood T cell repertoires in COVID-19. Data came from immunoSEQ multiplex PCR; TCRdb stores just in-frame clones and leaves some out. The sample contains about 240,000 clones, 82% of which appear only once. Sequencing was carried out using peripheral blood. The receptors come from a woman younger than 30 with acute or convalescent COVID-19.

The CDR3 nucleotides read TGCGCCAGCAGCCCGGGACACCGGAGCTCCTACGAGCAGTACTTC. Encoded protein: CASSPGHRSSYEQYF. V gene TRBV5-1 combines with J gene TRBJ2-7, with TRBD1 as a possible D gene (6 bases). Looked up from germline, CDR1 is SGHRS and CDR2 is YFSETQ. The CDR3 contains 15 residues. The germline V and J ends were trimmed by 4 bases and 0 bases, with 14 bases remaining between them.

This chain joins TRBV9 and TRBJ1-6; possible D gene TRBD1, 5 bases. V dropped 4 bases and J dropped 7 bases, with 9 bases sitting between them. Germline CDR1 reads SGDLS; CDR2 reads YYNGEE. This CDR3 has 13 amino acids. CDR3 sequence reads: CASSITGNSPLHF. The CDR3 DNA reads TGTGCCAGCAGCATTACAGGAAATTCACCCCTCCACTTT.

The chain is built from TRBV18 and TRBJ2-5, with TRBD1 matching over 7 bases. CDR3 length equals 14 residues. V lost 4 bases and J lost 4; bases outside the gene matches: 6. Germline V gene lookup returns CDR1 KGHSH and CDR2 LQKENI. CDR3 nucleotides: TGTGCCAGCTCACAACAGACAGGGTTAGAGACCCAGTACTTC. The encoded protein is CASSQQTGLETQYF. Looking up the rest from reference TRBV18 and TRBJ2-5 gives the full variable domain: NAGVMQNPRHLVRRRGQEARLRCSPMKGHSHVYWYRQLPEEGLKFMVYLQKENIIDESGMPKERFSAEFPKEGPSILRIQQVVRGDSAAYFCASSQQTGLETQYFGPGTRLLVL.

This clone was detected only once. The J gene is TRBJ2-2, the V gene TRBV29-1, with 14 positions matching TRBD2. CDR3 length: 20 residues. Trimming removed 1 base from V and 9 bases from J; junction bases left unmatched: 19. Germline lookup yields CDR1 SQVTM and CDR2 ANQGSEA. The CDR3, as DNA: TGCAGCGTTGAAGTCGTGGGGGGGACTAGCGGGAGAGGCGTGGCCCGGGAGCTGTTTTTT. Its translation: CSVEVVGGTSGRGVARELFF.

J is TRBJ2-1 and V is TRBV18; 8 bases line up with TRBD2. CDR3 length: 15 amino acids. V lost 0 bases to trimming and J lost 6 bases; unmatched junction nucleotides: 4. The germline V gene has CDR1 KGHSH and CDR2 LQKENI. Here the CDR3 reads CASSPPGLGANEQFF. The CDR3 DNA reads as TGTGCCAGCTCACCACCGGGACTAGGAGCCAATGAGCAGTTCTTC.

CDR3 coding DNA: TGTGCCAGCAGCTTAGAATCGTGGACAGGGTGGGCAGATACGCAGTATTTT. This codes for CASSLESWTGWADTQYF. The genes are TRBV7-6 and TRBJ2-3, with TRBD1 identical over 8 bases. This CDR3 is built from 17 residues. V lost 1 base, J lost 4 bases, and 10 bases stayed unmatched. Germline-derived CDR1 and CDR2 are SGHVS and FNYEAQ.

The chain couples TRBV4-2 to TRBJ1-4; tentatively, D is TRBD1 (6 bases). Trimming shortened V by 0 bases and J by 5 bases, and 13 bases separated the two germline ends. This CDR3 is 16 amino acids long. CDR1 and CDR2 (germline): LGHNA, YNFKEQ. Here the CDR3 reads CASSQDVGTSNEKLFF. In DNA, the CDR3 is TGTGCCAGCAGCCAAGATGTCGGGACAAGCAATGAAAAACTGTTTTTT.

In DNA, the CDR3 is TGTGCCAGCGGTATACTAGTGCGGGAGACCCAGTACTTC. It yields the protein CASGILVRETQYF. The chain combines TRBV6-6 with TRBJ2-5; D might be TRBD2 (5 bases). This CDR3 is built from 13 residues. Between the trimmed V and J ends, which lost 8 bases and 5 bases, there was a span of 15 bases. Per germline, CDR1 MNHNY and CDR2 SVGAGI (reference sequence).

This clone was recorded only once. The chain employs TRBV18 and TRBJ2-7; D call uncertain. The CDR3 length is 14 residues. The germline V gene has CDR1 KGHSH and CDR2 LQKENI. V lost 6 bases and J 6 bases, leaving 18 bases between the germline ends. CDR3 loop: CASSRLESNTEQYF. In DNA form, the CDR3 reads TGTGCCAGCTCGCGACTCGAGTCCAACACCGAGCAGTACTTC.